One and the same sample provided the 8 T cell receptor beta chains below, sequenced in a study of Graves' ophthalmopathy and Graves' hyperthyroidism listed by TCRdb under 2018. Sequencing instrument: Illumina HiSeq 2000. TCR beta CDR3 regions were amplified from RNA transcripts for repertoire sequencing. A first-round RT-PCR used HTBI primers with the Qiagen OneStep RT-PCR kit, followed by a second-round multiplex PCR, size selection and purification. TCRdb cleaned the public reads at Q25 with fastp, built clones with MiXCR and kept in-frame beta chains. Rows with one shared CDR3 protein collapse into an entry with the most common genes and DNA. This sample has almost 750,000 distinct CDR3 sequences in its table, and roughly 40% of those were observed once. In total, the top ten clones hold roughly 45% of the sample. The sequenced material came from peripheral blood. These TCRs come from an adult man with Graves' ophthalmopathy.

The chain recombines TRBV29-1 with TRBJ2-3; maybe TRBD1 (5 bases). V dropped 4 bases and J dropped 0 bases, with 11 bases sitting between them. CDR3 length: 14 residues. Germline V gives CDR1 SQVTM, CDR2 ANQGSEA. The CDR3 DNA reads as TGCAGCGTTGTACAGGCCCGGAGCACAGATACGCAGTATTTT. Translated: CSVVQARSTDTQYF.

This clonotype was seen a few times. V usage is TRBV11-2 and J usage is TRBJ2-7; 7 nucleotides match TRBD1. The germline CDR1 and CDR2 sequences are SGHAT and FQNNGV. There are 14 residues in the CDR3. Germline trimming cut 1 base from V and 5 bases from J; bases unmatched to any gene: 5. The CDR3 nucleotides read TGTGCCAGCAGCTTAGGGGCGACAGGGAACGAGCAGTACTTC. Translating gives CASSLGATGNEQYF.

The V gene is TRBV4-3, the J gene TRBJ2-5; D may be TRBD1 (6 bases). V was pared by 1 base and J by 5 bases, with 14 bases between. CDR3 length equals 15 residues. Germline CDR1 LGHNA, CDR2 YSLEER. CDR3: CASSQGAGVGETQYF. CDR3 DNA: TGCGCCAGCAGCCAAGGGGCAGGGGTCGGGGAGACCCAGTACTTC.

This clonotype has at least ten counts. The chain links TRBV10-3 to TRBJ1-6, with no clear D. Germline V gene lookup returns CDR1 ENHRY and CDR2 SYGVKD. V lost 8 bases and J lost 9, with 14 bases in between. There are 13 residues in the CDR3. CDR3 region: CAIRSGGGSPLHF. CDR3 coding DNA: TGTGCCATCCGTTCGGGCGGTGGTTCACCCCTCCACTTT.

This chain uses TRBV5-7 with TRBJ2-5; D is ambiguous. TRBV5-7 is an ORF, and what it does is uncertain. The CDR3 loop spans 17 amino acids. V was shortened by 3 bases and J by 3 bases, with 21 bases between the two germline ends. DNA of the CDR3: TGTGCCAGCAGCTCCGTGATAGCAATCGGCCAGAAAGAGACCCAGTACTTC. Translating gives CASSSVIAIGQKETQYF.

This clonotype has at least ten counts. The CDR3 nucleotides read TGTGCCATCAGTGACCCTTCTGTCGGGACAGGGGCTTTGCGGCAGTACTTC. It yields the protein CAISDPSVGTGALRQYF. The rearrangement joins TRBV10-3 to TRBJ2-7, with 10 nucleotides matching TRBD1. Germline lookup yields CDR1 ENHRY and CDR2 SYGVKD. There are 17 residues in the CDR3. The V gene end was trimmed by 3 bases and the J gene end by 9 bases; junction bases not matched to a gene: 17.

Concerning this clonotype: Its ends do not fully match the called genes, so a read error is possible. The chain links TRBV6-1 to TRBJ2-7; TRBD1 might be the D (5 bases). Germline CDR1 reads MNHNS; CDR2 reads SASEGT. The length of the CDR3 is 14 residues. CDR3 loop: CASREDSNSYEQYF. The CDR3 DNA sequence: TGTGCCAGCAGAGAAGACAGCAACTCCTACGAGCAGTACTTC.

Concerning this clonotype itself: The junction departs from germline at one end; a sequencing error may be responsible. The gene calls are TRBV9 and TRBJ2-2, with D perhaps TRBD2 (5 bases). Germline assignment: CDR1 SGDLS and CDR2 YYNGEE. The CDR3 sequence is 16 residues long. The CDR3 spells CASSPPAGRRTGELFF. CDR3 DNA: TGTGCCAGCAGCCCCCCCGCGGGCAGACGCACCGGGGAGCTGTTTTTC.